The clone carrying this TCR beta chain was counted only a few times. These data belong to a study of blood T cell repertoires in COVID-19. Whole-study context: Both acute and convalescent COVID-19 samples were obtained from the United States, Italy and Spain. T cells, B-cell-depleted T cells, or PBMCs supplied cDNA or gDNA.

The CDR3 consists of 13 residues. Trimming left V 5 bases short and J 4 bases short, with 9 bases between. CDR1 SGHTA and CDR2 FQGTGA come from the germline V gene. As originally analysed: The assay estimated nucleated cells by amplifying reference gene primers. Some clones are missing from TCRdb's copy, which holds only in-frame ones; the method was immunoSEQ multiplex PCR. The V and J calls and clone size come from that table; D and trimming were worked out from the DNA. The sample consists of about 140,000 clones, 80% to 90% of them appearing once. The TCR sequence derives from a man aged 55 to 70 with active or convalescent COVID-19. The source material was peripheral blood. V is TRBV7-3 and J is TRBJ1-5; D perhaps matches TRBD1 (6 bases). The CDR3 sequence: CASSPQGNQPQHF. DNA for the CDR3: TGTGCCAGCAGCCCTCAGGGGAATCAGCCCCAGCATTTT.